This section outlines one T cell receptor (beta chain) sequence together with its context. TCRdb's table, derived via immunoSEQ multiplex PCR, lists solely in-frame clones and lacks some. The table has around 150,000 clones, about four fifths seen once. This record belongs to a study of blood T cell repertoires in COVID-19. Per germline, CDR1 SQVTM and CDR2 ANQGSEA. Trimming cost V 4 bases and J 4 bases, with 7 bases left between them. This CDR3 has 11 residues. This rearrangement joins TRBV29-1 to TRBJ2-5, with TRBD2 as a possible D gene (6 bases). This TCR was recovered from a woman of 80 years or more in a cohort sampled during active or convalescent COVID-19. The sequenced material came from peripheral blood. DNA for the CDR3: TGCAGCGTTGGGCGGGGAGAGACCCAGTACTTC. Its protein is CSVGRGETQYF.